This T cell receptor (beta chain) appears in the sequencing data of a study of STAT5B mutations in CD4+ large granular lymphocyte leukemia. Overall study results and limits: No patients shared main leukemic clonotypes, though about 26% appeared at low frequency elsewhere. Top patient clones used TRBV06 genes more often: 8/27 versus 2/35 in controls.

Germline-derived CDR1 and CDR2 are LGHNA and YSLEER. CDR3 length equals 17 residues. V gave up 0 bases and J gave up 1 base, with 14 bases separating them. Remarks on this clone: Its antigen is undetermined.

The survey-level immunoSEQ assay was used. Sequencing used immunoSEQ multiplex PCR; TCRdb keeps in-frame clones, though not all of them. This repertoire shows roughly 23,000 clones, around 76% found once; its top ten account for about 0.42%. Material: CD4+ T cells from blood buffy coats. The chain joins TRBV4-3 to TRBJ2-3; D possibly corresponds to TRBD2 (6 bases). The sequence was obtained from a human donor in good health. The CDR3 reads CASSQEGVGGGTDTQYF. CDR3 nucleotide sequence: TGCGCCAGCAGCCAAGAAGGAGTGGGAGGCGGCACAGATACGCAGTATTTT.